This entry describes one T cell receptor beta chain. Its recognized antigen is unknown. Qualities for individual bases were not recorded, and no much larger clone is one base off. The immunoSEQ Assay, a bias-controlled multiplex PCR, was used to amplify TCRbeta CDR3 regions from genomic DNA. The paper's processing steps were these. The number of nucleated cells in each sample was estimated by amplification of reference gene primers within the assay. To quantify the absolute abundance of each unique TCRbeta CDR3 rearrangement, sequence reads were collapsed and filtered. For each sample, productive Simpson clonality was calculated as the square root of Simpson's diversity index across productive rearrangements. As stored in TCRdb, this immuneACCESS dataset retains in-frame rearrangements with V and J assigned. A fraction of the clones does not appear; measured against another copy, unresolved V genes explain less than half of the discrepancy, and the remainder lacks a known reason. The V and J calls and clone size come from that table; D and trimming were worked out from the DNA. The sample records over 100,000 clones, roughly 92% of which are singletons. Approximately 2% of the sample comes from the top ten.

The CDR3 contains 15 residues, cysteine and phenylalanine counted. Only the CDR3 portion is preserved as DNA: 45 bases, with reading frame beginning at the first base. The germline V gene supplies CDR1 SGHAT and CDR2 FQNNGV. The germline ends are 14 bases apart after V is trimmed by 1 base and J by 5 bases. This specimen comes from a study of blood T cell repertoires in COVID-19 (dated by TCRdb to 2018 to 2021). For the study in its entirety: Samples covering the acute and convalescent phases of COVID-19 were provided by collaborators in the United States, Italy and Spain. The prospective study material was composed of cDNA or gDNA derived from T cells, B-cell-depleted T cells, or PBMCs. Deeply sampled blood TCRbeta repertoires from subjects exposed to, actively infected with, or recovered from COVID-19 were included in the dataset. The repertoires were released in a freely available public database intended as a resource for research on the immune response to SARS-CoV-2. Samples came from the ongoing ImmuneRACE study (first 160 participants) plus 1,254 subjects from 6 global collaborators. The sample metadata nearly always contained a de-identified subject ID, COVID-19 status, age in years and sex. HLA class I and class II types, where available, came from metadata supplied by the sample provider rather than from assay-based typing. Beyond this particular receptor, the publication reports: The amount of clinical and demographic metadata varied by source and participant and was provided uncurated.

One collaborating source in Seattle enrolled patients while the patients were actively infected and followed the patients over time throughout the course of disease. Collaborating institutions collected whole blood in K2EDTA tubes following their own protocols. For TCRbeta analysis, collaborator samples were shipped as frozen whole blood, as isolated PBMCs, or as DNA extracted from either sample type. The material sequenced was peripheral blood. The chain links TRBV11-2 with TRBJ1-1, with a tentative D gene TRBD1 over 6 matching bases. This clonotype was obtained from a woman aged 50 to 65 with COVID-19, enrolled during active disease. The CDR3 reads CASSLGAGARTEAFF. The DNA reads as follows: TGTGCCAGCAGCTTAGGGGCGGGGGCGCGAACTGAAGCTTTCTTT.